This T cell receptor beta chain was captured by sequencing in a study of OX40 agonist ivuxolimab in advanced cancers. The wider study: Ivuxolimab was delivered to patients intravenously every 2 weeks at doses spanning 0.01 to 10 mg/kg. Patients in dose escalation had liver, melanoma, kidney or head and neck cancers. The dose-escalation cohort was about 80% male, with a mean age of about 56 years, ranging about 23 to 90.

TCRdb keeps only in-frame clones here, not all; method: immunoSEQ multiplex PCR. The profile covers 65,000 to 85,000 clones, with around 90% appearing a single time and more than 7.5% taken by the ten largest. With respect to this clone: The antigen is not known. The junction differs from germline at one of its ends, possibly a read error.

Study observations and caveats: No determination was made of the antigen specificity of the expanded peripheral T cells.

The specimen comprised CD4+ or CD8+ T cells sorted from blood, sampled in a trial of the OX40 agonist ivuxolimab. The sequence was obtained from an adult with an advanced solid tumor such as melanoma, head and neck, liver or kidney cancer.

CDR3 coding DNA: TGTGCCAGCAGTGGGATCGTGGTAGCGGGAGGTCAAGACTTC. Translation gives CASSGIVVAGGQDF. The V call is TRBV2, the J call TRBJ2-7; 10 nucleotides match TRBD2. This CDR3 has 14 residues. Per germline, CDR1 SNHLY and CDR2 FYNNEI.